These 25 T cell receptor beta chains share one sample of origin, sequenced in a study of T-cell memory formation after mild COVID-19. Each CDR3 protein is one row after TCRdb ran MiXCR on the 5' RACE reads. The sample has about 190,000 distinct CDR3 sequences, about 18% seen once. The specimen was PBMCs or a T cell subset sorted from them (not recorded which). The receptors derive from an adult woman who had mild COVID-19 (a few samples of this study predate the infection). Cell type and time point are not known.

This chain links TRBV14 with TRBJ1-3; 7 nucleotides agree with TRBD1. V trimming: 4 bases; J trimming: 0 bases; junction bases outside the gene matches: 6. The V gene's germline CDR1 is SGHDN and CDR2 FVKESK. The CDR3 runs 16 residues. This CDR3 is CASSRGQVFSGNTIYF. The CDR3 nucleotides read TGTGCCAGCAGCCGAGGACAGGTTTTCTCTGGAAACACCATATATTTT.

Only a few counts were recorded for this clonotype. V usage is TRBV24-1 and J usage is TRBJ2-1; the D gene is possibly TRBD2 (6 bases). This CDR3 is 16 amino acids long. CDR1 is KGHDR, CDR2 SFDVKD, per germline. The V end lost 6 bases, the J end lost 5 bases, and 19 bases lay between the germline ends. CDR3 DNA: TGTGCCACCAGTTCCTCGGGGAGGACTTCCAACAATGAGCAGTTCTTC. Amino acids: CATSSSGRTSNNEQFF.

This clonotype was recorded at least ten times. V and J are TRBV12-3 or TRBV12-4 and TRBJ2-5, with D unresolved. Trimming cost V 1 base and J 5 bases, with 8 bases left between them. The CDR3 is made up of 13 amino acids. The CDR3 DNA is TGTGCCAGCAGTTTAGGCCAACGGGAGACCCAGTACTTC. This sequence encodes CASSLGQRETQYF.

This clonotype appeared a few times. The V and J genes are TRBV6-5 and TRBJ2-7, with D hard to call. Germline loops: CDR1 MNHEY, CDR2 SVGAGI. Trimming took off 0 bases at V and 6 bases at J, with 15 bases between the two ends. This CDR3 has 15 residues. The CDR3 DNA sequence: TGTGCCAGCAGTTACTCGAAGGTTGGTGGGCGCGAGCAGTACTTC. It yields the protein CASSYSKVGGREQYF.

The gene calls are TRBV2 and TRBJ2-1; D possibly matches TRBD1 or TRBD2 (5 bases each). Germline lookup yields CDR1 SNHLY and CDR2 FYNNEI. The CDR3 contains 13 residues. DNA of the CDR3: TGTCAAACCAGACGGGACCTCTACAATGAGCAGTTCTTC. Its translation is CQTRRDLYNEQFF.

There are a few counts of this clonotype. The V call is TRBV6-2 or TRBV6-3, the J call TRBJ1-5; 7 bases are shared with TRBD1. The V and J ends lost 5 bases and 9 bases, in that order; junction bases with no gene match: 7. The CDR3 sequence is 13 residues long. Per germline, CDR1 MNHEY and CDR2 SVGEGT. CDR3 sequence reads: CASSLGDSRPQHF. In nucleotides, the CDR3 is TGTGCCAGCAGTCTGGGGGACAGTCGGCCCCAGCATTTT.

This clonotype occurred many times. This sequence joins TRBV20-1 and TRBJ1-2; the D gene is possibly TRBD1 (6 bases). CDR1 is DFQATT and CDR2 is SNEGSKA in the germline V gene (reference sequence). Between the trimmed V and J ends, which lost 1 base and 4 bases, there was a span of 13 bases. This CDR3 region has 14 residues. The CDR3: CSARADGGGYGYTF. The CDR3, as DNA: TGCAGTGCTAGAGCCGACGGGGGCGGCTATGGCTACACCTTC.

The table lists this clonotype with a few counts. The genes are TRBV27 and TRBJ2-7, with TRBD2 matching over 8 bases. This CDR3 is 13 amino acids long. Germline V CDR1 and CDR2: MNHEY, SMNVEV (reference sequence). The V segment lost 5 bases and the J segment 4 bases; nucleotides outside the gene matches: 4. This CDR3 is CASSRGGWYEQYF. The CDR3 DNA reads TGTGCCAGCAGTCGCGGGGGGTGGTACGAGCAGTACTTC.

V and J are TRBV5-1 and TRBJ2-1, with 9 bases that match TRBD2. The germline V gene encodes CDR1 SGHRS and CDR2 YFSETQ. The J segment lost 2 bases and the V segment lost 2 bases, leaving 2 bases of the junction unmatched. This CDR3 has 15 residues. CDR3 sequence reads: CASSLIAGAYNEQFF. The CDR3, as DNA: TGCGCCAGCAGCTTAATAGCGGGGGCCTACAATGAGCAGTTCTTC.

This clonotype was seen only a few times. The chain is built from TRBV4-2 and TRBJ2-7; 8 positions match TRBD1. The CDR3 is made up of 15 amino acids. The germline CDR1 and CDR2 sequences are LGHNA and YNFKEQ. The J segment lost 3 bases and the V segment lost 4 bases, leaving 8 bases of the junction unmatched. Here the CDR3 reads CASSPRQGTDYEQYF. CDR3 nucleotide sequence: TGTGCCAGCAGCCCTCGACAGGGGACAGACTACGAGCAGTACTTC.

Ten or more counts support this clonotype. The chain links TRBV6-1 to TRBJ1-2, with D unclear. The CDR3 has 12 residues. Germline-derived CDR1 and CDR2 are MNHNS and SASEGT. V lost 7 bases and J lost 4, with 10 bases in between. The CDR3 loop reads CASTPGGYGYTF. The CDR3 coding sequence is TGTGCCAGCACTCCAGGCGGCTATGGCTACACCTTC.

This clonotype appeared a few times. The gene calls are TRBV20-1 and TRBJ1-2; 7 bases are a match to TRBD1. CDR1 and CDR2 from the germline V gene are DFQATT and SNEGSKA (reference sequence). The CDR3 consists of 14 residues. V lost 0 bases, J lost 7 bases, and 8 bases stayed unmatched. The CDR3 protein is CSARDSRQGGGYTF. The CDR3 bases are TGCAGTGCTAGAGATTCGAGACAGGGAGGTGGCTACACCTTC.

This chain links TRBV27 with TRBJ1-1; 9 positions match TRBD1. There are 15 residues in the CDR3. With 2 bases clipped from V and 5 bases from J, the junction kept 6 bases outside the gene matches. Germline lookup yields CDR1 MNHEY and CDR2 SMNVEV (reference sequence). The CDR3 reads CASSLVGQGRTEAFF. CDR3 DNA: TGTGCCAGCAGTTTAGTGGGACAGGGACGTACTGAAGCTTTCTTT.

On this clonotype itself: This clone may be a read error of a much larger clone one base away. J is TRBJ2-7 and V is TRBV5-6, with unresolved D. CDR1 SGHDT and CDR2 YYEEEE come from the germline V gene. This CDR3 comprises 11 residues. V lost 4 bases to trimming and J lost 0 bases, with 2 bases between them. The CDR3 reads CASSTSYEQYF. The CDR3 DNA reads TGTGCCAGCAGCACCTCCTACGAGCAGTACTTC.

This clonotype was detected only a few times. The CDR3 protein is CASSSEFHSYEQYF. The CDR3 DNA sequence: TGTGCCAGCAGCTCCGAATTCCACTCCTACGAGCAGTACTTC. The rearrangement links TRBV5-6 to TRBJ2-7; D is undetermined. CDR3 length: 14 amino acids. CDR1 is SGHDT and CDR2 is YYEEEE in the germline V gene. With 3 bases removed from V and 0 bases from J, the gap between germline ends came to 10 bases.

Concerning this clonotype: Given a much more abundant clone one base away, this may be a read error. The chain combines TRBV5-1 with TRBJ2-3; TRBD2 aligns across 10 bases. Germline V gene data show CDR1 as SGHRS and CDR2 as YFSETQ. The CDR3 is 15 amino acids. DNA for the CDR3: TGCGCCAGAAGCTTGACTAGCGGGTACTCAGATACGCAGTATTTT. This sequence encodes CARSLTSGYSDTQYF. Complete variable domain (other parts from reference TRBV5-1 and TRBJ2-3): KAGVTQTPRYLIKTRGQQVTLSCSPISGHRSVSWYQQTPGQGLQFLFEYFSETQRNKGNFPGRFSGRQFSNSRSEMNVSTLELGDSALYLCARSLTSGYSDTQYFGPGTRLTVL.

The sample holds a few counts of this clonotype. This chain joins TRBV24-1 and TRBJ2-5; TRBD1 agrees at 8 bases. The CDR3 loop spans 16 amino acids. The germline CDR1 and CDR2 sequences are KGHDR and SFDVKD. The junction had 10 bases not matched to a gene; V was cut back by 3 bases and J by 5 bases. CDR3 amino acids: CATSDRGRGREETQYF. The CDR3 bases are TGTGCCACCAGTGATCGCGGCAGGGGGCGCGAGGAGACCCAGTACTTC.

The CDR3 loop reads CASSKGPPEETQYF. In DNA, the CDR3 is TGTGCCAGCAGCAAAGGCCCCCCCGAAGAGACCCAGTACTTC. The chain is built from TRBV7-2 and TRBJ2-5; D gene uncertain. The CDR3 totals 14 residues. CDR1 and CDR2 (germline): SGHTA, FQGNSA. With 5 bases removed from V and 3 bases from J, the gap between germline ends came to 13 bases.

This clonotype came up many times. The chain recombines TRBV29-1 with TRBJ2-1; tentatively, D is TRBD2 (6 bases). Trimming left V 5 bases short and J 5 bases short, with 13 bases between. This CDR3 region has 13 residues. From germline, CDR1 is SQVTM and CDR2 ANQGSEA. DNA for the CDR3: TGCAGCGTTTGGAGGGAGTACAACAATGAGCAGTTCTTC. This codes for CSVWREYNNEQFF.

This clonotype has more than one count but fewer than ten. This chain joins TRBV28 and TRBJ1-5; D unresolved. This CDR3 contains 11 residues. The germline V gene has CDR1 MDHEN and CDR2 SYDVKM. Trimming left V 5 bases short and J 6 bases short, with 5 bases between. The DNA for the CDR3 is TGTGCCAGCAGTCGCGGTCAGCCCCAGCATTTT. Amino acids: CASSRGQPQHF.

V usage is TRBV28 and J usage is TRBJ1-5; possibly TRBD1 for D (5 bases). The CDR3 totals 14 residues. V was shortened by 5 bases and J by 4 bases, with 12 bases between the two germline ends. The germline V gene has CDR1 MDHEN and CDR2 SYDVKM. The CDR3 nucleotides read TGTGCCAGCAGTCCGGGGGGAAGAAATCAGCCCCAGCATTTT. Its translation is CASSPGGRNQPQHF.

This clonotype was recorded at least ten times. The J gene is TRBJ1-1, the V gene TRBV7-2; unclear D gene. The germline V gene has CDR1 SGHTA and CDR2 FQGNSA. V gave up 2 bases and J gave up 6 bases, with 7 bases separating them. The CDR3 length is 12 residues. As DNA, the CDR3 is TGTGCCAGCAGCTTACAGTGGGCTGAAGCTTTCTTT. This sequence encodes CASSLQWAEAFF.

This clonotype was seen only a few times. V gene TRBV7-2 combines with J gene TRBJ2-3, with D possibly TRBD2 on 6 matching bases. Germline-derived CDR1 and CDR2 are SGHTA and FQGNSA. V dropped 3 bases and J dropped 8 bases, with 18 bases sitting between them. This CDR3 region has 15 residues. CDR3 coding DNA: TGTGCCAGCAGCTTCGGATGGGGGGAGCCCCCTACGCAGTATTTT. Amino acid sequence: CASSFGWGEPPTQYF.

This rearrangement joins TRBV30 to TRBJ1-2, with a possible D match to TRBD1 (5 bases). CDR3 length: 12 residues. Germline lookup yields CDR1 GTSNPN and CDR2 SVGIG (reference sequence). The CDR3 sequence is CAEQQGSYGYTF. CDR3 in DNA: TGTGCTGAACAGCAGGGAAGCTATGGCTACACCTTC.

This clonotype was observed a single time. The chain joins TRBV12-2 to TRBJ1-5; no check of the table's D call, TRBD1, against the DNA was made. TRBV12-2 corresponds to a pseudogene. CDR3 size: 15 residues. In nucleotides, the CDR3 is TGTGCAAGTCCTCGGGGGGAGAAGGGGAGTCAGCCCCAGCATTTT. Encoded protein: CASPRGEKGSQPQHF.